This TCR beta chain originates from a study of a mutant IDH1 vaccine in newly diagnosed glioma. Overall study context: The treated population exhibited a male proportion of roughly 62%, a female proportion of 37.5%, and a mean age of approximately 41 years. Most had both radiotherapy and temozolomide beforehand; others had only one.

The CDR3 has 16 residues. CDR1 and CDR2 from the germline V gene are MDHEN and SYDVKM. J lost 5 bases, V lost 3 bases, and 9 bases had no gene match. Time point in this sample: week 47, end of study. A single vaccine dose contained 300 ug of mutant IDH1 20-mer peptide, and topical imiquimod was used with it. Profiling relied on immunoSEQ multiplex PCR, and the TCRdb table lists in-frame clones only, not all of them. The sample shows about 90,000 clones, roughly 91% of them seen only once. Worth noting for this clone: Its antigen is undetermined.

The chain employs TRBV28 and TRBJ2-7; TRBD2 matches 11 bases. This sequence originates from a woman between 45 and 65 years old with glioma. The sample consisted of PBMCs, taken from a glioma patient whose treatment included an IDH1 peptide vaccine. The chain's CDR3 is CASSFETSGSGDEQYF. DNA of the CDR3: TGTGCCAGCAGTTTTGAAACTAGCGGGAGCGGTGACGAGCAGTACTTC.